Sequencing of this TCR beta chain was carried out in a study of T cells in Graves' hyperthyroidism and ophthalmopathy. On the study more broadly: At initial diagnosis, before any treatment had begun, peripheral blood was obtained.

This clonotype was seen ten or more times. Antigen specificity is unknown. Authors of the study amplified TCR beta CDR3 regions from RNA transcripts. An initial round of RT-PCR targeting the TCR CDR3 relied on the HTBI primer set. TCRdb re-called the multiplex PCR reads with MiXCR, one entry per CDR3 protein. The sample has roughly 160,000 distinct CDR3 sequences, over 8% seen once; the top ten hold around 20%. Patients aged 18 to 65 had newly diagnosed hyperthyroidism lasting under 2 months. Looked up from germline, CDR1 is SGHDN and CDR2 is FVKESK. The CDR3 is 17 residues long. V dropped 3 bases and J dropped 0; count of bases not matched to a gene: 8. Overall study findings and caveats: Within blood appeared most thyroid clonotypes that had expanded above 0.001.

The source is a woman under 30 with Graves' hyperthyroidism that later progressed to Graves' ophthalmopathy. The V gene is TRBV14, the J gene TRBJ2-1; 7 nucleotides agree with TRBD2. What was sequenced was blood. The CDR3 region is CASSHIAGVSSYNEQFF. In nucleotides, the CDR3 is TGTGCCAGCAGCCATATCGCGGGGGTTAGCTCCTACAATGAGCAGTTCTTC.